These T cell receptor beta chains were read from a single sample in a study of siplizumab effects on memory and regulatory T cells. Assay used: immunoSEQ multiplex PCR; TCRdb lists only in-frame clones, some missing. The sample lists about 57,000 clones; around 78% were seen once. What was sequenced was memory CD4+ T cells sorted from blood. Every receptor here comes from a human donor in good health. Each CDR3 is given with its conserved first and last residue. A D gene is named only where the DNA matches it firmly. The size entry is marked missing in some rows and otherwise reads once, few, many or a size class.

cdr3_length: 13; v_call: TRBV27; clone_size: -; d_call: -; j_call: TRBJ1-1; cdr3_aa: CASFSHTNTEAFF; cdr3_nt: TGTGCCAGCTTTTCGCACACGAACACTGAAGCTTTCTTT
cdr3_length: 15; v_call: TRBV5-1; clone_size: -; d_call: -; j_call: TRBJ1-1; cdr3_aa: CASSLSGSDSTEAFF; cdr3_nt: TGCGCCAGCAGCTTGTCCGGCAGCGACTCCACTGAAGCTTTCTTT
cdr3_length: 14; v_call: TRBV7-9; clone_size: -; d_call: -; j_call: TRBJ2-7; cdr3_aa: CASSLVGGSYEQYF; cdr3_nt: TGTGCCAGCAGCTTGGTGGGCGGCTCCTACGAGCAGTACTTC
cdr3_length: 14; v_call: TRBV11-3; clone_size: -; d_call: -; j_call: TRBJ2-2; cdr3_aa: CASSLVSETGELFF; cdr3_nt: TGTGCCAGCAGCTTAGTCTCGGAAACCGGGGAGCTGTTTTTT
cdr3_length: 14; v_call: TRBV4-2; clone_size: -; d_call: TRBD1; j_call: TRBJ1-4; cdr3_aa: CASTPTGGDEKLFF; cdr3_nt: TGTGCCAGCACCCCGACAGGGGGCGATGAAAAACTGTTTTTT
cdr3_length: 14; v_call: TRBV15; clone_size: -; d_call: -; j_call: TRBJ1-5; cdr3_aa: CATSRFSGNQPQHF; cdr3_nt: TGTGCCACCAGCAGATTCTCGGGCAATCAGCCCCAGCATTTT
cdr3_length: 16; v_call: TRBV7-9; clone_size: -; d_call: TRBD1; j_call: TRBJ2-3; cdr3_aa: CASSLGQGKATDTQYF; cdr3_nt: TGTGCCAGCAGCTTAGGACAGGGAAAGGCCACAGATACGCAGTATTTT
cdr3_length: 15; v_call: TRBV4-1; clone_size: few; d_call: -; j_call: TRBJ1-5; cdr3_aa: CASSQDYRSYGPQHF; cdr3_nt: TGCGCCAGCAGCCAAGATTACCGGTCCTATGGGCCCCAGCATTTT
cdr3_length: 12; v_call: TRBV6-1; clone_size: -; d_call: -; j_call: TRBJ1-4; cdr3_aa: CASSEAREKLFF; cdr3_nt: TGTGCCAGCAGTGAAGCGCGCGAAAAACTGTTTTTT
cdr3_length: 13; v_call: TRBV5-1; clone_size: -; d_call: -; j_call: TRBJ1-5; cdr3_aa: CASSFSGAEPQHF; cdr3_nt: TGCGCCAGCAGCTTTAGTGGGGCCGAGCCCCAGCATTTT
cdr3_length: 17; v_call: TRBV4-1; clone_size: -; d_call: -; j_call: TRBJ1-5; cdr3_aa: CASSLWGYATNNQPQHF; cdr3_nt: TGCGCCAGCAGCCTCTGGGGGTACGCAACTAACAATCAGCCCCAGCATTTT
cdr3_length: 15; v_call: TRBV11-3; clone_size: -; d_call: TRBD1; j_call: TRBJ1-1; cdr3_aa: CASSRSGTVNTEAFF; cdr3_nt: TGTGCCAGCAGCCGATCCGGGACAGTGAACACTGAAGCTTTCTTT
cdr3_length: 16; v_call: TRBV28; clone_size: -; d_call: TRBD1; j_call: TRBJ2-7; cdr3_aa: CASSFPIRDSSYEQYF; cdr3_nt: TGTGCCAGCAGTTTCCCGATCCGGGACAGCTCCTACGAGCAGTACTTC
cdr3_length: 14; v_call: TRBV5-8; clone_size: -; d_call: -; j_call: TRBJ1-3; cdr3_aa: CASKRKGAGNTIYF; cdr3_nt: TGTGCCAGCAAACGAAAGGGAGCTGGAAACACCATATATTTT
cdr3_length: 15; v_call: TRBV4-1; clone_size: -; d_call: TRBD1; j_call: TRBJ2-1; cdr3_aa: CASSQGQGGYNEQFF; cdr3_nt: TGCGCCAGCAGCCAAGGACAGGGGGGATACAATGAGCAGTTCTTC
cdr3_length: 13; v_call: TRBV18; clone_size: few; d_call: TRBD1; j_call: TRBJ1-1; cdr3_aa: CASSPAGGTEAFF; cdr3_nt: TGTGCCAGCTCCCCGGCAGGGGGCACTGAAGCTTTCTTT
cdr3_length: 12; v_call: TRBV30; clone_size: -; d_call: -; j_call: TRBJ2-7; cdr3_aa: CAWSASGVDEYF; cdr3_nt: TGTGCCTGGAGTGCCTCAGGTGTTGACGAGTACTTC
cdr3_length: 16; v_call: TRBV9; clone_size: -; d_call: -; j_call: TRBJ2-5; cdr3_aa: CASSVVSGGKAETQYF; cdr3_nt: TGTGCCAGCAGCGTAGTATCTGGGGGGAAGGCAGAGACCCAGTACTTC
cdr3_length: 15; v_call: TRBV10-3; clone_size: few; d_call: -; j_call: TRBJ2-7; cdr3_aa: CAISERQESPYEQYF; cdr3_nt: TGTGCCATCAGTGAGAGACAGGAAAGTCCCTACGAGCAGTACTTC
cdr3_length: 16; v_call: TRBV29-1; clone_size: once; d_call: TRBD1; j_call: TRBJ1-1; cdr3_aa: CSVEGGQGSWGTEAFF; cdr3_nt: TGCAGCGTTGAAGGGGGACAGGGAAGTTGGGGCACTGAAGCTTTCTTT
cdr3_length: 15; v_call: TRBV6-5; clone_size: -; d_call: -; j_call: TRBJ2-1; cdr3_aa: CASSYSPGTYNEQFF; cdr3_nt: TGTGCCAGCAGTTACTCCCCGGGGACCTACAATGAGCAGTTCTTC
cdr3_length: 13; v_call: TRBV10-3; clone_size: few; d_call: -; j_call: TRBJ1-2; cdr3_aa: CAISRDTNYGYTF; cdr3_nt: TGTGCCATCAGCCGGGACACTAACTATGGCTACACCTTC
cdr3_length: 16; v_call: TRBV7-9; clone_size: -; d_call: TRBD2; j_call: TRBJ2-1; cdr3_aa: CASSLGSGRPHTEQFF; cdr3_nt: TGTGCCAGCAGCTTAGGTAGCGGGAGGCCCCACACTGAGCAGTTCTTC
cdr3_length: 14; v_call: TRBV6-5; clone_size: -; d_call: -; j_call: TRBJ2-7; cdr3_aa: CATKQDLWGYEQYF; cdr3_nt: TGTGCCACCAAACAGGACCTCTGGGGCTACGAGCAGTACTTC
cdr3_length: 14; v_call: TRBV11-2; clone_size: -; d_call: -; j_call: TRBJ1-1; cdr3_aa: CASSLRRPNTEAFF; cdr3_nt: TGTGCCAGCAGCTTACGCAGACCGAACACTGAAGCTTTCTTT
cdr3_length: 13; v_call: TRBV7-8; clone_size: -; d_call: -; j_call: TRBJ1-1; cdr3_aa: CASSLTSVTEAFF; cdr3_nt: TGTGCCAGCAGCTTAACTTCCGTAACTGAAGCTTTCTTT
cdr3_length: 16; v_call: TRBV5-1; clone_size: -; d_call: -; j_call: TRBJ2-1; cdr3_aa: CASSRNRDLSYNEQFF; cdr3_nt: TGCGCCAGCAGCAGGAACAGGGACCTCTCCTACAATGAGCAGTTCTTC
cdr3_length: 16; v_call: TRBV11-2; clone_size: -; d_call: TRBD2; j_call: TRBJ2-1; cdr3_aa: CASSPRTSGWGGEQFF; cdr3_nt: TGTGCCAGCAGCCCCCGGACTAGCGGGTGGGGGGGTGAGCAGTTCTTC
cdr3_length: 18; v_call: TRBV7-2; clone_size: few; d_call: -; j_call: TRBJ2-4; cdr3_aa: CASSLVLVTGIAKNIQYF; cdr3_nt: TGTGCCAGCAGCTTAGTTTTGGTGACGGGGATAGCCAAAAACATTCAGTACTTC
cdr3_length: 18; v_call: TRBV21-1; clone_size: once; d_call: -; j_call: TRBJ2-2; cdr3_aa: CASSPRGIPHTNTGELFF; cdr3_nt: TGTGCCAGCAGTCCCCGGGGGATTCCGCATACGAACACCGGGGAGCTGTTTTTT
cdr3_length: 15; v_call: TRBV6-1; clone_size: -; d_call: TRBD1; j_call: TRBJ1-6; cdr3_aa: CASRTLQGANSPLHF; cdr3_nt: TGTGCCAGCCGAACCTTACAGGGGGCTAATTCACCCCTCCACTTT
cdr3_length: 13; v_call: TRBV5-1; clone_size: -; d_call: -; j_call: TRBJ1-1; cdr3_aa: CASSGLEGTEAFF; cdr3_nt: TGCGCCAGTTCAGGGTTAGAGGGCACTGAAGCTTTCTTT
cdr3_length: 15; v_call: TRBV5-3; clone_size: once; d_call: -; j_call: TRBJ2-1; cdr3_aa: CARSLGRQWRNEQFF; cdr3_nt: TGTGCCAGAAGCCTCGGCCGACAGTGGCGAAATGAGCAGTTCTTC
cdr3_length: 13; v_call: TRBV7-7; clone_size: -; d_call: -; j_call: TRBJ2-5; cdr3_aa: CASSSGPSETQYF; cdr3_nt: TGTGCCAGCAGCTCCGGCCCGTCGGAGACCCAGTACTTC
cdr3_length: 17; v_call: TRBV4-2; clone_size: -; d_call: -; j_call: TRBJ1-1; cdr3_aa: CASSQAPGGGVNTEAFF; cdr3_nt: TGTGCCAGCAGCCAAGCCCCTGGGGGCGGTGTAAACACTGAAGCTTTCTTT
cdr3_length: 16; v_call: TRBV5-6; clone_size: -; d_call: TRBD1; j_call: TRBJ1-1; cdr3_aa: CASSLGPRQGGAEAFF; cdr3_nt: TGTGCCAGCAGCTTGGGCCCCCGACAGGGAGGAGCTGAAGCTTTCTTT
cdr3_length: 15; v_call: TRBV2; clone_size: once; d_call: -; j_call: TRBJ2-1; cdr3_aa: CASSERGGGYNEQFF; cdr3_nt: TGTGCCAGCAGTGAAAGAGGGGGAGGCTACAATGAGCAGTTCTTC
cdr3_length: 16; v_call: TRBV5-6; clone_size: -; d_call: TRBD1; j_call: TRBJ2-2; cdr3_aa: CASNRDRTLNTGELFF; cdr3_nt: TGTGCCAGCAATCGGGACAGGACTTTGAACACCGGGGAGCTGTTTTTT
cdr3_length: 14; v_call: TRBV7-3; clone_size: -; d_call: TRBD1; j_call: TRBJ2-1; cdr3_aa: CASSPRGFYNEQFF; cdr3_nt: TGTGCCAGCAGCCCCAGGGGGTTCTACAATGAGCAGTTCTTC
cdr3_length: 15; v_call: TRBV6-5; clone_size: -; d_call: TRBD1; j_call: TRBJ2-2; cdr3_aa: CASSPRDRDAGELFF; cdr3_nt: TGTGCCAGCAGTCCCCGGGACAGGGACGCCGGGGAGCTGTTTTTT
cdr3_length: 14; v_call: TRBV19; clone_size: -; d_call: -; j_call: TRBJ2-1; cdr3_aa: CASRAAFSGAEQFF; cdr3_nt: TGTGCCAGTAGGGCCGCCTTTTCGGGAGCCGAGCAGTTCTTC
cdr3_length: 17; v_call: TRBV9; clone_size: -; d_call: TRBD2; j_call: TRBJ2-3; cdr3_aa: CASSVGTSGRGLDTQYF; cdr3_nt: TGTGCCAGCAGCGTAGGGACTAGCGGGAGAGGGTTAGATACGCAGTATTTT
cdr3_length: 15; v_call: TRBV5-1; clone_size: -; d_call: -; j_call: TRBJ1-4; cdr3_aa: CASSLGFSWSEKLFF; cdr3_nt: TGCGCCAGCAGCTTGGGTTTCTCATGGAGTGAAAAACTGTTTTTT
cdr3_length: 16; v_call: TRBV7-9; clone_size: few; d_call: -; j_call: TRBJ1-3; cdr3_aa: CASSLERGAGGNTIYF; cdr3_nt: TGTGCCAGCAGCCTTGAAAGAGGCGCGGGGGGAAACACCATATATTTT
cdr3_length: 11; v_call: TRBV6-1; clone_size: -; d_call: TRBD2; j_call: TRBJ2-1; cdr3_aa: CASSTGGPTFF; cdr3_nt: TGTGCCAGCAGCACGGGGGGTCCAACGTTCTTC
cdr3_length: 14; v_call: TRBV2; clone_size: -; d_call: TRBD1; j_call: TRBJ2-3; cdr3_aa: CASSRDRRYDTQYF; cdr3_nt: TGTGCCTCATCCCGGGACAGGAGATATGATACGCAGTATTTT
cdr3_length: 13; v_call: TRBV19; clone_size: -; d_call: TRBD2; j_call: TRBJ2-2; cdr3_aa: CASSTAGAGELFF; cdr3_nt: TGTGCCAGTAGTACTGCGGGGGCCGGGGAGCTGTTTTTT
cdr3_length: 16; v_call: TRBV2; clone_size: -; d_call: -; j_call: TRBJ1-1; cdr3_aa: CASTGGGQRFNTEAFF; cdr3_nt: TGTGCCAGCACCGGGGGGGGACAACGCTTTAACACTGAAGCTTTCTTT
cdr3_length: 13; v_call: TRBV29-1; clone_size: -; d_call: TRBD1; j_call: TRBJ1-5; cdr3_aa: CSATGDRNQPQHF; cdr3_nt: TGCAGCGCTACAGGGGACAGGAATCAGCCCCAGCATTTT